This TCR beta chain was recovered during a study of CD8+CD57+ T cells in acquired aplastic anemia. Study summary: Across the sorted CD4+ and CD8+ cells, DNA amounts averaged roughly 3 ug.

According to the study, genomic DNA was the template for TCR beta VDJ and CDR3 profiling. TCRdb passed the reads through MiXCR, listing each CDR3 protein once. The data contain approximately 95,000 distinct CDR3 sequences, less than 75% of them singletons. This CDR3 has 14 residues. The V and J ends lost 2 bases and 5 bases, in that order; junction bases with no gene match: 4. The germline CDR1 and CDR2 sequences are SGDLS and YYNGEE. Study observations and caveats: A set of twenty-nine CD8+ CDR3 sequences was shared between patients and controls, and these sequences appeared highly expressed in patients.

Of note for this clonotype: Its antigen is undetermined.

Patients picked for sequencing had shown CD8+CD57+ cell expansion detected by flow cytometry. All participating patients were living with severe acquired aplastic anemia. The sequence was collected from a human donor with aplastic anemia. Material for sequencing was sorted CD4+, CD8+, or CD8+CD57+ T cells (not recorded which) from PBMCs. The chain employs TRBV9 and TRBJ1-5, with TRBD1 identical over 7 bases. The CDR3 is CASSVTGTDQPQHF. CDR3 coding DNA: TGTGCCAGCAGCGTCACCGGGACAGATCAGCCCCAGCATTTT.